These T cell receptor beta chains were read from a single sample in a study of OX40 agonist ivuxolimab in advanced cancers. The method was immunoSEQ multiplex PCR; TCRdb's version includes in-frame clones alone and lacks a portion of them. The table shows about 51,000 clones, with over 65% occurring only once. Sample: CD4+ or CD8+ T cells sorted from blood, taken in a trial of the OX40 agonist ivuxolimab. These TCRs come from an adult with an advanced solid tumor such as melanoma, head and neck, liver or kidney cancer. The CDR3 runs from the conserved cysteine through the conserved F or W. The D gene is left open where the match is weak. Part of the rows lack a size; the others show once, few, many or a class for expanded clones.

>NA|TRBJ1-5|TRBV30|NA
CAWGHRQNQPQHF
TGTGCCTGGGGACACAGGCAGAATCAGCCCCAGCATTTT
>TRBD2|TRBJ2-5|TRBV5-1|NA
CASSRRAGEETQYF
TGCGCCAGCAGTAGGAGAGCGGGAGAAGAGACCCAGTACTTC
>NA|TRBJ1-2|TRBV5-8|NA
CASSFPFIDYGYTF
TGTGCCAGCAGCTTCCCGTTTATAGATTATGGCTACACCTTC
>NA|TRBJ1-5|TRBV19|few
CASSIDRTRDGQPQHF
TGTGCCAGTAGTATAGATCGGACTAGGGACGGGCAGCCCCAGCATTTT
>TRBD1|TRBJ1-2|TRBV5-1|NA
CASSLVGTGNYGYTF
TGCGCCAGCAGCTTGGTGGGGACAGGGAACTATGGCTACACCTTC
>NA|TRBJ2-1|TRBV18|NA
CALGSPGLNEQFF
TGTGCCTTAGGCTCACCGGGCCTCAATGAGCAGTTCTTC
>TRBD2|TRBJ2-1|TRBV4-1|NA
CASSQGILAGGSSYNEQFF
TGCGCCAGCAGCCAAGGAATACTAGCGGGAGGAAGCTCCTACAATGAGCAGTTCTTC
>NA|TRBJ2-2|TRBV5-1|NA
CASSGQNTGELFF
TGCGCCAGCAGCGGACAGAACACCGGGGAGCTGTTTTTT
>NA|TRBJ1-1|TRBV6-5|NA
CASSYSSGATARAFF
TGTGCCAGCAGTTACTCATCAGGGGCCACGGCTAGGGCTTTCTTT
>TRBD1|TRBJ1-5|TRBV10-3|NA
CAISEDRGDQPQHF
TGTGCCATCAGTGAAGACAGGGGCGATCAGCCCCAGCATTTT
>NA|TRBJ2-3|TRBV7-8|NA
CASSSQSGTNTQYF
TGTGCCAGCAGCTCCCAAAGCGGGACAAATACGCAGTATTTT
>NA|TRBJ1-1|TRBV5-6|NA
CASTRDFNIDVNTEAFF
TGTGCCAGCACCCGGGACTTCAACATTGATGTGAACACTGAAGCTTTCTTT
>NA|TRBJ1-2|TRBV18|NA
CASSLTLYGYTF
TGTGCCAGCTCACTAACCTTGTATGGCTACACCTTC
>NA|TRBJ2-5|TRBV5-1|NA
CASKQVAMRQETQYF
TGCGCCAGTAAGCAGGTAGCGATGAGGCAAGAGACCCAGTACTTC
>NA|TRBJ1-2|TRBV30|NA
CAWSGAPEGGGYTF
TGTGCCTGGAGCGGAGCCCCGGAGGGAGGAGGCTACACCTTC
>NA|TRBJ1-1|TRBV10-3|NA
CAISSASEVMNTEAFF
TGTGCCATCAGTAGCGCCTCGGAGGTGATGAACACTGAAGCTTTCTTT
>TRBD1|TRBJ1-1|TRBV15|NA
CATTPDRENTEAFF
TGTGCCACCACCCCGGACAGGGAGAACACTGAAGCTTTCTTT
>TRBD1|TRBJ2-7|TRBV5-1|medium-sized
CASSLGTGTAYEQYF
TGCGCCAGCAGCTTGGGGACAGGCACAGCCTACGAGCAGTACTTC
>NA|TRBJ2-7|TRBV5-4|many
CASSLTTQGQQYF
TGTGCCAGCAGCTTGACAACCCAGGGACAGCAGTACTTC
>TRBD2|TRBJ2-1|TRBV27|NA
CASSLGLSGRVNEQFF
TGTGCCAGCAGTTTGGGTCTGAGCGGGAGGGTCAATGAGCAGTTCTTC
>NA|TRBJ1-2|TRBV6-1|few
CATRQNYGYTF
TGTGCCACCCGACAGAACTATGGCTACACCTTC
>NA|TRBJ2-1|TRBV6-5|NA
CASSYPGYNEQFF
TGTGCCAGCAGTTACCCAGGGTACAATGAGCAGTTCTTC
>NA|TRBJ1-5|TRBV28|once
CASSFKRNQPQHF
TGTGCCAGCAGTTTTAAGCGCAATCAGCCCCAGCATTTT